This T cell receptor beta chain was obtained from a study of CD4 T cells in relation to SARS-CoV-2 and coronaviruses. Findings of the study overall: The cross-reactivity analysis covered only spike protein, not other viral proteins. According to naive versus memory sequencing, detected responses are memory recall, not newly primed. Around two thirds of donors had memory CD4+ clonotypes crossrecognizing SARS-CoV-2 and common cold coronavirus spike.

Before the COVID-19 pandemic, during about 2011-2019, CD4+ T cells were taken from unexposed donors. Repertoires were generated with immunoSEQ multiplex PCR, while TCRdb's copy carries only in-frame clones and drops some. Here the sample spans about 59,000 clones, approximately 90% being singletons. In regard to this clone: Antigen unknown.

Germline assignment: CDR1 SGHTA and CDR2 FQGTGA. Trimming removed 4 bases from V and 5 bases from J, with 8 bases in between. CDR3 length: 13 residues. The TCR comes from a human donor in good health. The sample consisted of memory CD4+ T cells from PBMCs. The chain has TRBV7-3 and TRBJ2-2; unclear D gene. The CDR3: CASSSGNTGELFF. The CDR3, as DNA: TGTGCCAGCAGCTCCGGAAATACCGGGGAGCTGTTTTTT.